The rows below give T cell receptor beta chains drawn from one sample of a study of cytomegalovirus exposure and HLA in healthy donors. The method was immunoSEQ multiplex PCR; TCRdb's version includes in-frame clones alone and lacks a portion of them. Here the sample spans some 130,000 clones, 78% being singletons. Sequencing input: PBMCs. The receptors here all came from a female donor in good health and CMV-seronegative. Both conserved end residues are trimmed from each CDR3. Not all rows give a size; the values are once, few, many and, for expanded clones, a class.

V gene	clone size	CDR3 protein
TRBV7-3	.	ASSSSNRPRTGELF
TRBV6-4	.	ASSDSKRVGYNEQF
TRBV13	.	ASSAPRQNQETQY
TRBV28	.	ASSFGTGELTDTQY
TRBV9	.	ASSPMTSGINDDTQY
TRBV4-1	.	ASSQDRTGSGANVLT
TRBV4-2	.	ASSPQGQVYEQY
TRBV18	.	ASSQDRGLYEQY
TRBV23-1	.	ASSQLLGRSYNEQF
TRBV28	.	ASRPPAGRYEQF
TRBV28	.	ASSLPRMSAAF
TRBV7-8	.	ASSLGQGAGANVLT
TRBV19	.	ASRPPYRAGTYNYGYT
TRBV6-1	few	ASSPPRGSYEQY
TRBV18	.	ASSTSGSMGETQY
TRBV9	.	ASSGGTGTMGGELF
TRBV28	.	ASSLGGISTDTQY
TRBV7-9	.	ASSSGLSYEQY
TRBV29-1	few	SGRETSMNTEAF
TRBV15	.	ATSRDREKGPLETQY
TRBV18	.	ASSPTQGLNGYT
TRBV4-1	.	ASSQISGEQF
TRBV21-1	.	ASSRASGGDRGDQPQH
TRBV7-3	few	ASSSLAGQADNEQF
TRBV7-2	once	ASSSASAGGGTDTQY
TRBV5-6	few	ASSLGLDTQY
TRBV11-2	.	ASSSADYGYT
TRBV28	.	ASSLLGAYNEQF
TRBV27	.	ASSLSSPPTGYSNQPQH
TRBV5-1	.	ASSLGAAQETQY
TRBV5-4	.	ASSTGTSGDQETQY
TRBV13	.	ASSRVGRTEAF
TRBV5-1	.	ASSPASGWDSYEQY
TRBV7-2	few	ASSLWDRGEGEQY
TRBV28	few	ASRTGRRETQY
TRBV28	.	ASRGSGSWNEQF
TRBV7-8	.	ASSLARLAGFTYEQY
TRBV6-6	.	ASSFRGFNQPQH
TRBV7-2	.	ASSLSGTGGREQY
TRBV28	.	ASSPSLGRGEKLF
TRBV28	.	ASTGTENQPQH
TRBV4-1	.	ASSQTGLGTGELF
TRBV15	.	ATSRGTNRNTIY
TRBV18	.	ASSPSGGFKSYEQY
TRBV5-1	few	ASSLAGGSHSYEQY
TRBV7-9	few	ASSFGGLGYT
TRBV14	.	ASTRTGGYEQY
TRBV28	.	ASSLGGGPREQY
TRBV15	.	ATSTGGTSTDTQY
TRBV28	.	ASSLYPSINFYEQY
TRBV19	.	ASSGAGNQPQH
TRBV28	.	ASSSTFRESGTDTQY